Below are 26 T cell receptor beta chains sequenced from a single sample in a study of blood T cell repertoires in COVID-19 (TCRdb year 2020). Libraries were made using the immunoSEQ multiplex PCR assay. TCRdb limited this immuneACCESS table to in-frame rearrangements with V and J called. A share of clones is missing; checked studies link under half to unresolved V genes, and the rest is unexplained. The sample contains 210,000 or so clones, roughly 85% of them found a single time. The ten top clones hold about 5.1% of the sample. Sequenced input: peripheral blood. The source is a man between 45 and 60 years old with COVID-19, enrolled during active disease.

The V and J genes are TRBV20-1 and TRBJ1-1; TRBD1 aligns across 7 bases. Per the germline V gene, CDR1 is DFQATT and CDR2 is SNEGSKA (reference sequence). Germline trimming cut 4 bases from V and 10 bases from J; bases unmatched to any gene: 3. The CDR3 has 10 residues. This CDR3 is CSATGGGAFF. The CDR3 DNA is TGCAGTGCTACAGGGGGAGGAGCTTTCTTT.

The genes are TRBV12-3 or TRBV12-4 and TRBJ2-2; no firm D call. Trimming removed 5 bases at V and 7 bases at J, with 8 bases between. This CDR3 comprises 12 residues. The CDR3 is CASSLTGGELFF. The CDR3 bases are TGTGCCAGCAGTCTAACGGGCGGGGAGCTGTTTTTT.

This chain links TRBV5-1 with TRBJ2-7, with D possibly TRBD1 on 6 matching bases. The germline V and J ends were trimmed by 0 bases and 5 bases, with 12 bases remaining between them. Germline V gene data show CDR1 as SGHRS and CDR2 as YFSETQ. CDR3 length equals 14 residues. The CDR3 spells CASSLGTEGDEQYF. Here the CDR3 DNA reads TGCGCCAGCAGCTTGGGGACAGAGGGCGACGAGCAGTACTTC.

The V gene is TRBV7-2, the J gene TRBJ2-1; possible D gene TRBD2, 6 bases. The germline V gene has CDR1 SGHTA and CDR2 FQGNSA. This CDR3 region has 15 residues. With 4 bases removed from V and 0 bases from J, the gap between germline ends came to 10 bases. In nucleotides, the CDR3 is TGTGCCAGCAGCTCCTGGGGGGTCTCCTACAATGAGCAGTTCTTC. Translation gives CASSSWGVSYNEQFF.

The chain combines TRBV6-4 with TRBJ2-1, with 8 bases matching TRBD2. This CDR3 contains 14 residues. With V trimmed by 5 bases and J by 7 bases, 7 bases remained unmatched. The germline CDR1 and CDR2 sequences are MRHNA and SNTAGT. DNA for the CDR3: TGTGCCAGCAGTAACCTCGGGGGGGCGAATGAGCAGTTCTTC. Its protein is CASSNLGGANEQFF.

The rearrangement links TRBV28 to TRBJ2-7; 7 positions match TRBD1. Trimming removed 6 bases from V and 6 bases from J; junction bases left unmatched: 2. Germline V gene lookup returns CDR1 MDHEN and CDR2 SYDVKM. CDR3 length equals 11 residues. CDR3 sequence reads: CASRTGVEQYF. The CDR3 DNA reads TGTGCCAGCAGAACAGGGGTCGAGCAGTACTTC.

The rearrangement joins TRBV5-1 to TRBJ2-5; TRBD2 agrees at 11 bases. Trimming at V came to 0 bases and at J to 3 bases, leaving 7 bases not matched to a gene. The CDR3 extends over 17 amino acids. Germline V gene lookup returns CDR1 SGHRS and CDR2 YFSETQ. This CDR3 reads CASSLVLAGAPKETQYF. The CDR3 DNA follows: TGCGCCAGCAGCTTGGTACTAGCGGGGGCCCCTAAAGAGACCCAGTACTTC.

The chain links TRBV5-1 to TRBJ2-3, with D perhaps matching TRBD2 (7 bases). Trimming pared 6 bases from V and 0 bases from J, leaving 17 bases between. Germline CDR1 is SGHRS and CDR2 is YFSETQ. This CDR3 has 16 amino acids. The CDR3, as DNA: TGCGCCAGCACACTACTCCGCGGGGGCAGCACAGATACGCAGTATTTT. Amino acid sequence: CASTLLRGGSTDTQYF.

There are a few counts of this clone. The chain couples TRBV12-5 to TRBJ1-5; a possible D gene is TRBD1 (5 bases). The CDR3 consists of 13 residues. CDR1 and CDR2 from the germline V gene are LGHNT and FRNRAP. Trimming stripped 8 bases from V and 4 bases from J, with 12 bases between. The CDR3 loop reads CASTPGGNQPQHF. CDR3 nucleotides: TGTGCTAGTACCCCGGGGGGGAATCAGCCCCAGCATTTT. Variable domain in full (rest from reference TRBV12-5 and TRBJ1-5): DARVTQTPRHKVTEMGQEVTMRCQPILGHNTVFWYRQTMMQGLELLAYFRNRAPLDDSGMPKDRFSAEMPDATLATLKIQPSEPRDSAVYFCASTPGGNQPQHFGDGTRLSIL.

The chain joins TRBV7-9 to TRBJ2-7; perhaps TRBD2 as D (6 bases). This CDR3 has 14 amino acids. Germline CDR1 and CDR2: SEHNR and FQNEAQ (reference sequence). V shed 3 bases and J shed 2 bases, with 11 bases lying between them. The CDR3 bases are TGTGCCAGCAGCTTTGGCGCGGGGACCTACGAGCAGTACTTC. Protein product: CASSFGAGTYEQYF.

The table lists this clone with a count of one. The CDR3 DNA is TGCGCCAGCAGCTTGGAACAGGGGGGAAACACCATATATTTT. It codes for CASSLEQGGNTIYF. V is TRBV5-1 and J is TRBJ1-3; the match to TRBD1 covers 7 bases. The J segment lost 4 bases and the V segment lost 0 bases, leaving 1 base of the junction unmatched. CDR1 and CDR2 from the germline V gene are SGHRS and YFSETQ. This CDR3 has 14 residues.

This chain links TRBV6-5 with TRBJ2-7; TRBD1 agrees at 10 bases. The CDR3 has 13 residues. Germline V gene sequence: CDR1 MNHEY, CDR2 SVGAGI. V shed 6 bases, J shed 6 bases, and the junction held 5 bases outside the gene matches. This CDR3 is CASSMGQGFEQYF. The CDR3 bases are TGTGCCAGCAGCATGGGACAGGGGTTCGAGCAGTACTTC.

V usage is TRBV10-2 and J usage is TRBJ1-3, with unresolved D. The CDR3 totals 13 residues. V dropped 4 bases and J dropped 0 bases, with 4 bases sitting between them. Germline CDR1 reads WSHSY; CDR2 reads SAAADI. The CDR3 sequence is CASSVLSGNTIYF. The CDR3, as DNA: TGCGCCAGCAGTGTACTCTCTGGAAACACCATATATTTT.

The chain recombines TRBV6-5 with TRBJ1-2, with 7 nucleotides matching TRBD1. There are 13 residues in the CDR3. Germline lookup yields CDR1 MNHEY and CDR2 SVGAGI. Trimming took 5 bases from V and 2 from J; bases not matched to a gene: 2. CDR3 DNA: TGTGCCAGCAGTCAACAGGGGAACTATGGCTACACCTTC. Its protein product is CASSQQGNYGYTF.

The rearrangement links TRBV18 to TRBJ2-7, with TRBD2 identical over 7 bases. With V trimmed by 0 bases and J by 6 bases, 8 bases remained unmatched. Germline V gene data show CDR1 as KGHSH and CDR2 as LQKENI. The CDR3 runs 15 residues. The CDR3 spells CASSPPASGVAEQYF. CDR3 in DNA: TGTGCCAGCTCACCACCGGCCAGCGGGGTAGCCGAGCAGTACTTC.

This clone appeared once. J is TRBJ2-1 and V is TRBV27; tentative D call: TRBD1 (6 bases). From germline, CDR1 is MNHEY and CDR2 SMNVEV (reference sequence). V dropped 7 bases and J dropped 0 bases, with 13 bases sitting between them. The CDR3 loop spans 15 amino acids. Written as DNA, the CDR3 is TGTGCCAGCAAACGACAGGATCACTCCTACAATGAGCAGTTCTTC. Translated: CASKRQDHSYNEQFF.

The chain combines TRBV30 with TRBJ2-7; no clear D gene. V lost 0 bases and J 3 bases, leaving 12 bases between the germline ends. Germline V gene sequence: CDR1 GTSNPN, CDR2 SVGIG (reference sequence). The CDR3 totals 14 residues. This CDR3 reads CAWSVPGLGYEQYF. The CDR3 nucleotides are TGTGCCTGGAGTGTACCCGGGTTGGGCTACGAGCAGTACTTC.

This CDR3 is CSVVAPSVETQYF. In DNA, the CDR3 is TGCAGCGTTGTAGCCCCGTCGGTCGAGACCCAGTACTTC. The gene calls are TRBV29-1 and TRBJ2-5, with no clear D. Germline CDR1 and CDR2: SQVTM and ANQGSEA. The CDR3 length is 13 residues. The V end lost 4 bases, the J end lost 5 bases, and 14 bases lay between the germline ends.

The chain employs TRBV13 and TRBJ1-1, with D unresolved. Germline loops: CDR1 PRHDT, CDR2 FYEKMQ (reference sequence). The CDR3 consists of 15 residues. V lost 0 bases to trimming and J lost 0 bases, with 8 bases between them. The CDR3 sequence is CASSLGRHMNTEAFF. CDR3 DNA sequence: TGTGCCAGCAGCTTAGGGCGGCACATGAACACTGAAGCTTTCTTT.

The V call is TRBV27, the J call TRBJ2-1, with 9 nucleotides matching TRBD2. V dropped 6 bases and J dropped 3; count of bases not matched to a gene: 9. The V gene's germline CDR1 is MNHEY and CDR2 SMNVEV (reference sequence). The CDR3 is made up of 16 amino acids. The CDR3 is CASSPPGLAFYNEQFF. The CDR3 nucleotides are TGTGCCAGCAGCCCTCCGGGACTAGCCTTCTACAATGAGCAGTTCTTC.

The sample holds many counts of this clone. The rearrangement uses TRBV6-6 and TRBJ2-5; D possibly corresponds to TRBD1 (5 bases). Trimming left V 7 bases short and J 2 bases short, with 8 bases between. The length of the CDR3 is 12 residues. Germline V CDR1 and CDR2: MNHNY, SVGAGI (reference sequence). The DNA for the CDR3 is TGTGCCAGCAAGGCAGGGCAAGAGACCCAGTACTTC. This gives the protein CASKAGQETQYF.

The J gene is TRBJ2-5, the V gene TRBV5-1, with TRBD2 matching over 8 bases. The CDR3 has 15 residues. Germline V lookup: CDR1 SGHRS, CDR2 YFSETQ. V lost 4 bases and J lost 3; bases outside the gene matches: 8. CDR3 sequence reads: CASSKTGTREETQYF. The CDR3 DNA follows: TGCGCCAGCAGCAAAACCGGGACTAGAGAAGAGACCCAGTACTTC.

V usage is TRBV12-3 or TRBV12-4 and J usage is TRBJ2-3; the match to TRBD2 covers 7 bases. The CDR3 length is 13 residues. The V and J ends lost 6 bases and 6 bases, in that order; junction bases with no gene match: 6. CDR3 sequence: CASRLAAADTQYF. CDR3 DNA sequence: TGTGCCAGCAGGCTAGCGGCGGCGGATACGCAGTATTTT.

V and J are TRBV12-3 or TRBV12-4 and TRBJ1-1; D ambiguous. The CDR3 sequence is 13 residues long. Trimming stripped 6 bases from V and 3 bases from J, with 11 bases between. For the CDR3, the DNA is TGTGCCAGCAGGCGGAACCGGGACACTGAAGCTTTCTTT. It translates to CASRRNRDTEAFF.

The chain joins TRBV6-5 to TRBJ2-3; no clear D. This CDR3 is built from 11 residues. Trimming shortened V by 6 bases and J by 4 bases, and 5 bases separated the two germline ends. From germline, CDR1 is MNHEY and CDR2 SVGAGI. The CDR3 DNA is TGTGCCAGCAGCCGAGCAGATACGCAGTATTTT. It codes for CASSRADTQYF.

The chain combines TRBV6-5 with TRBJ2-7, with a tentative D call TRBD1 (6 bases). Germline values: CDR1 MNHEY, CDR2 SVGAGI. The V end was cut by 2 bases, the J end by 2 bases, with 13 bases between. The CDR3 covers 15 residues. The CDR3 reads CASSYARGKAYEQYF. The CDR3 DNA reads as TGTGCCAGCAGTTACGCTAGGGGGAAGGCCTACGAGCAGTACTTC.